The entry below gives a single T cell receptor beta chain sequence along with its context. Antigen unknown. These data belong to a study of cytomegalovirus exposure and HLA in healthy donors. The wider study: An early release of data contained roughly 90 million unique TCRs, which came from HLA-typed donors. General study results and limits: Associated with cytomegalovirus, according to the listing, were 150 to 200 TCR beta chains. While the bulk of TCR sequences proved rare, some public TCRs turned up in many donors. In vitro testing confirmed three CMV-associated chains as specific for CMV antigens.

Per the germline V gene, CDR1 is SGHAT and CDR2 is FQNNGV. Trimming removed 4 bases at V and 5 bases at J, with 9 bases between. The CDR3 runs to 13 residues. Amplification used 60 Vbeta primers and 13 Jbeta primers. The assay was immunoSEQ multiplex PCR, and TCRdb's table has in-frame clones only and misses some. The sample shows about 200,000 clones, approximately 79% of them seen only once. The chain uses TRBV11-2 and TRBJ1-5; D is ambiguous. The TCR sequence derives from a man over 45 in good health and CMV-seronegative. Sequencing was performed on PBMCs. The CDR3, as DNA: TGTGCCAGCAGCTCTTACAGAGATCAGCCCCAGCATTTT. Amino acid sequence: CASSSYRDQPQHF.